This T cell receptor (beta chain) was retrieved from a study of T cells in Graves' hyperthyroidism and ophthalmopathy. Amplified TCR beta CDR3 regions derived from RNA transcripts. The primer set for the first-round RT-PCR of the TCR CDR3 was HTBI. In TCRdb, the multiplex PCR reads were re-called with MiXCR into one record per CDR3 protein. The sample holds 750,000 to 950,000 distinct CDR3 sequences, more than 30% seen once. CDR1 MNHEY and CDR2 SVGEGT come from the germline V gene. J lost 1 base, V lost 5 bases, and 9 bases had no gene match. This CDR3 is 16 amino acids long. Across 18 months, stable Graves' hyperthyroidism was marked by no progression to ophthalmopathy.

This receptor was obtained from a man younger than 30 with Graves' hyperthyroidism. V and J are TRBV6-2 or TRBV6-3 and TRBJ1-1, with TRBD1 matching over 8 bases. Sequenced: blood. The CDR3 protein is CASSNLQGAENTEAFF. Written as DNA, the CDR3 is TGTGCCAGCAGTAACCTCCAGGGGGCGGAGAACACTGAAGCTTTCTTT.